At least ten counts were recorded for the clone carrying this TCR beta chain. As yet, its antigen is unknown. The J segment lost 8 bases and the V segment lost 6 bases, leaving 8 bases of the junction unmatched. Germline V gene sequence: CDR1 SQVTM, CDR2 ANQGSEA. The CDR3 sequence is 13 residues long. Each CDR3 protein gets one entry after TCRdb re-called the 5' RACE reads with MiXCR. This sample has fewer than 500,000 distinct CDR3 sequences, with more than 20% found just once. These data are taken from a study of CD8 T cells in ankylosing spondylitis. Study conclusions and caveats: A TCR beta motif of 8 or 9 highly homologous variants appeared characteristic of ankylosing spondylitis blood.

The specimen was blood, either unsorted or a sorted T cell fraction (not recorded which). The chain uses TRBV29-1 and TRBJ1-3, with TRBD1 matching 9 bases. The TCR sequence derives from a male donor with ankylosing spondylitis. This CDR3 reads CSVGDRAADTIYF. CDR3 nucleotides: TGCAGCGTAGGGGACAGGGCGGCGGACACCATATATTTT.